The 9 T cell receptor beta chains listed next were all sequenced from one sample in a study of blood T cell repertoires in COVID-19. The table came from immunoSEQ multiplex PCR; TCRdb's copy has only in-frame clones and leaves some out. This sample carries about 44,000 clones, under 90% of them seen once, and the ten largest clones take more than 4%. Sequenced input: peripheral blood. The receptors originated from a woman in her 70s with acute or convalescent COVID-19.

The rearrangement joins TRBV7-9 to TRBJ1-2; 8 bases line up with TRBD1. The CDR3 totals 13 residues. CDR1 is SEHNR, CDR2 FQNEAQ, per germline (reference sequence). Trimming took 6 bases from V and 9 from J; bases not matched to a gene: 9. CDR3 DNA sequence: TGTGCCAGCAGTTCGGGGACAGGTTGGAGCTACACCTTC. Its translation: CASSSGTGWSYTF.

This clone has more than one count but fewer than ten. This specimen includes other DNA sequences encoding the same CDR3. The V call is TRBV28, the J call TRBJ2-3, with 8 positions matching TRBD1. Germline V gene sequence: CDR1 MDHEN, CDR2 SYDVKM. V dropped 5 bases and J dropped 3; count of bases not matched to a gene: 7. This CDR3 has 15 amino acids. CDR3 in amino acids: CASSRTGGSTDTQYF. In DNA, the CDR3 is TGTGCCAGCAGTCGAACAGGGGGATCAACAGATACGCAGTATTTT.

The chain carries TRBV18 and TRBJ1-5; a weak D match, TRBD1 (6 bases). Germline V gene lookup returns CDR1 KGHSH and CDR2 LQKENI. V lost 2 bases and J 2 bases, leaving 10 bases between the germline ends. CDR3 size: 15 residues. CDR3 nucleotides: TGTGCCAGCTCACCAGGGGGCGCCGGCAATCAGCCCCAGCATTTT. As protein: CASSPGGAGNQPQHF. Full variable domain (remainder filled in from reference TRBV18 and TRBJ1-5): NAGVMQNPRHLVRRRGQEARLRCSPMKGHSHVYWYRQLPEEGLKFMVYLQKENIIDESGMPKERFSAEFPKEGPSILRIQQVVRGDSAAYFCASSPGGAGNQPQHFGDGTRLSIL.

The chain joins TRBV10-1 to TRBJ2-1; perhaps TRBD1 as D (6 bases). V was trimmed by 3 bases and J by 8 bases, leaving 11 bases between them. Germline V gene sequence: CDR1 WNHNN, CDR2 SYGVQD (reference sequence). The CDR3 covers 13 residues. This chain's CDR3 is CASSEFRGDEQFF. CDR3 coding DNA: TGCGCCAGCAGTGAATTCAGGGGCGATGAGCAGTTCTTC.

The J gene is TRBJ2-1, the V gene TRBV27; D is undetermined. The CDR3 consists of 15 residues. Trimming removed 3 bases at V and 8 bases at J, with 17 bases between. CDR1 and CDR2 (germline): MNHEY, SMNVEV (reference sequence). CDR3 sequence reads: CASSFLPAEIDEQFF. The CDR3, as DNA: TGTGCCAGCAGTTTCTTGCCGGCGGAGATCGATGAGCAGTTCTTC.

This clone appeared a single time. The rearrangement uses TRBV19 and TRBJ2-1; D call uncertain. This CDR3 is 14 amino acids long. V lost 5 bases to trimming and J lost 5 bases, with 13 bases between them. From germline, CDR1 is LNHDA and CDR2 SQIVND (reference sequence). The chain's CDR3 is CASSQGFADNEQFF. CDR3 sequence (DNA): TGTGCCAGTAGTCAAGGTTTCGCGGACAATGAGCAGTTCTTC.

The chain links TRBV12-3 or TRBV12-4 to TRBJ2-1; D unclear. CDR3 length: 11 amino acids. V shed 5 bases and J shed 7 bases, with 6 bases lying between them. DNA for the CDR3: TGTGCCAGCAGTCTCAGGAATGAGCAGTTCTTC. Amino acids: CASSLRNEQFF.

V and J are TRBV7-9 and TRBJ2-7; 9 bases line up with TRBD2. Germline V gene sequence: CDR1 SEHNR, CDR2 FQNEAQ (reference sequence). The CDR3 extends over 15 amino acids. With V trimmed by 5 bases and J by 7 bases, 12 bases remained unmatched. The CDR3 loop reads CASSAGVAGVGEQYF. CDR3 DNA: TGTGCCAGCAGCGCAGGGGTAGCGGGAGTGGGGGAGCAGTACTTC.

There are a few counts of this clone. V is TRBV4-3 and J is TRBJ1-6; D may be TRBD1 (6 bases). The CDR3 covers 16 residues. The germline V gene has CDR1 LGHNA and CDR2 YSLEER. V was cut by 3 bases and J by 8 bases, with 17 bases left in between. This CDR3 is CASSQGFGDTYSPLHF. In DNA, the CDR3 is TGCGCCAGCAGCCAGGGATTTGGGGACACCTATTCACCCCTCCACTTT.